The present T cell receptor beta chain was sequenced within a study of blood T cell repertoires in COVID-19. Study background: There were acute and convalescent COVID-19 samples, and they came from the United States, Italy and Spain. T cells, B-cell-depleted T cells, or PBMCs supplied cDNA or gDNA.

Participants were aged roughly 18 to 90 years, lived in under 25 US areas, and enrolled virtually. Participants' reported clinical history set cohort assignment. This table comes from immunoSEQ multiplex PCR, and its TCRdb copy is limited to in-frame clones, with some not included. Of about 310,000 clones listed, roughly 85% are singletons. This CDR3 comprises 14 residues. Looked up from germline, CDR1 is LNHDA and CDR2 is SQIVND (reference sequence). V dropped 4 bases and J dropped 6; count of bases not matched to a gene: 5. The sequence derives from a woman aged 25 to 39 who had been exposed to COVID-19. Sample: PBMCs or T cells enriched from blood (not recorded which). V is TRBV19 and J is TRBJ1-5; 8 nucleotides align to TRBD1. The CDR3 loop is CASSNYRGTQPQHF. The CDR3 coding sequence is TGTGCCAGTAGTAACTACAGGGGGACTCAGCCCCAGCATTTT.